This entry features one TCR beta chain sequence. Assay used: immunoSEQ multiplex PCR; TCRdb lists only in-frame clones, some missing. In the table there are some 67,000 clones, 85% to 90% of which are singletons. The sample originates from a study of PD-L1 blockade in urothelial cancer. With 8 bases clipped from V and 0 bases from J, the junction kept 13 bases outside the gene matches. This CDR3 has 18 residues. Germline assignment: CDR1 KGHSH and CDR2 LQKENI. This receptor was taken from a man aged 60 to 75 with urothelial cancer. This specimen consisted of PBMCs, obtained around atezolizumab (anti-PD-L1) treatment. The V and J genes are TRBV18 and TRBJ2-6; TRBD1 matches at 7 bases. This CDR3 reads CASTLQGRSSSGANVLTF. The CDR3 DNA reads TGTGCCAGCACCCTACAGGGGAGATCATCCTCTGGGGCCAACGTCCTGACTTTC.